The text below deals with one TCR beta chain. The sample contains more than one DNA sequence encoding this CDR3. The sample comes from a study of Ad26.COV2.S vaccination and SARS-CoV-2 variants. Study background: In the COV1001 trial, the donor was in the Ad26.COV2.S arm.

As to treatment: roughly 19 received Ad26.COV2.S at low or high dose, single or two shots; about 5 received placebo; per-sample allocation not given. Specimens were obtained on day 63 following the first vaccine or placebo injection. Donation was by an adult aged 18-55 years who was in Boston. Wuhan-strain SARS-CoV-2 spike was expressed by the Ad26 vector that made up the vaccine. TCRdb's copy holds only in-frame clones and misses some; the assay was immunoSEQ multiplex PCR. The sample consists of some 640,000 clones, more than 70% of them appearing once. The germline gives CDR1 SQVTM, CDR2 ANQGSEA. CDR3 size: 11 residues. V shed 6 bases and J shed 0 bases, with 6 bases lying between them.

Specimen: peripheral blood, collected in a trial of Ad26.COV2.S vaccine versus placebo. The chain employs TRBV29-1 and TRBJ2-7; TRBD2 is a possible D gene (5 bases). This TCR derives from a person aged 18-65 years who received the Ad26.COV2.S COVID-19 vaccine or a placebo. DNA of the CDR3: TGCAGCGTGGAGGACTCCTACGAGCAGTACTTC. This encodes CSVEDSYEQYF.